The rows below give T cell receptor beta chains drawn from one sample of a study of tissue T cells after allogeneic stem cell transplantation. The repertoire was sequenced with immunoSEQ multiplex PCR; TCRdb's copy has only in-frame clones and lacks some. The table shows around 40,000 clones, with roughly 92% occurring only once. The sample was blood, taken before transplantation. The receptors here all came from a woman aged 35 to 70 who later had graft-versus-host disease after an allogeneic stem cell transplant. Both conserved end residues are part of each CDR3. The D gene is left open where the match is weak. Only part of the rows carry a size: once, few, many, or a class if the clone is expanded.

TRBJ1-1	TRBV6-2/TRBV6-3	NA	NA	CASSYGGAIEAFF	TGTGCCAGCAGTTACGGGGGGGCTATTGAAGCTTTCTTT
TRBJ2-7	TRBV19	TRBD1	NA	CASSRDRERYYEQYF	TGTGCCAGTAGCCGGGACAGGGAACGATACTACGAGCAGTACTTC
TRBJ2-2	TRBV5-1	NA	NA	CASSLQVGGTANTGELFF	TGCGCCAGCAGCTTGCAGGTGGGCGGGACCGCGAACACCGGGGAGCTGTTTTTT
TRBJ1-1	TRBV19	NA	once	CASKGGHTEAFF	TGTGCCAGTAAGGGAGGACACACTGAAGCTTTCTTT
TRBJ1-4	TRBV3-1/TRBV3-2	NA	NA	CASSQEFGAPNEKLFF	TGTGCCAGCAGCCAAGAATTCGGGGCACCTAATGAAAAACTGTTTTTT
TRBJ1-1	TRBV12-3/TRBV12-4	TRBD1	NA	CASSRQGYTEAFF	TGTGCCAGCAGTCGACAGGGTTACACTGAAGCTTTCTTT
TRBJ2-2	TRBV19	TRBD1	NA	CASRRTGVDTGELFF	TGTGCCAGTCGTCGGACAGGCGTTGACACCGGGGAGCTGTTTTTT
TRBJ2-3	TRBV9	TRBD2	NA	CASSVAPSGRGADTQYF	TGTGCCAGCAGCGTAGCCCCTAGCGGGAGGGGTGCAGATACGCAGTATTTT
TRBJ1-2	TRBV12-2	NA	NA	CASLLQGHPGYTF	TGTGCAAGTCTGTTACAGGGGCACCCCGGCTACACCTTC
TRBJ2-3	TRBV6-5	NA	NA	CASRRVRGLQDTQYF	TGTGCCAGCAGAAGGGTCCGGGGGCTGCAAGATACGCAGTATTTT
TRBJ2-3	TRBV5-8	TRBD1	few	CASTRGRQGLADTQYF	TGTGCCAGCACCCGGGGAAGACAGGGTTTAGCAGATACGCAGTATTTT